Below, 23 T cell receptor beta chains from the same sample are listed, as sequenced in a study of brain T cells in children with intractable seizures. Method: immunoSEQ multiplex PCR; TCRdb's copy keeps in-frame clones and lacks some. Among 340,000 or so clones listed, 93% were seen once. The time point here: blood from clinic visit 5 months post-surgery; TSC patient then seizure free. The sequenced sample was peripheral blood, obtained 4 to 6 months after surgery. Receptors were obtained from a boy younger than two with tuberous sclerosis and intractable seizures.

As concerns this clone: Mismatch with germline at one junction end may stem from a read error. V gene TRBV7-9 combines with J gene TRBJ1-1, with D possibly being TRBD1 (6 bases). Germline CDR1 SEHNR, CDR2 FQNEAQ (reference sequence). CDR3 length: 13 amino acids. The CDR3 spells CASSSREGRGSLF. CDR3 bases: TGTGCCAGCAGCTCTAGGGAAGGCAGGGGAAGCTTATTT.

This chain connects TRBV30 to TRBJ1-1; 8 bases map to TRBD1. The CDR3 is 12 amino acids. V lost 5 bases, J lost 4 bases, and 3 bases stayed unmatched. Germline V gene sequence: CDR1 GTSNPN, CDR2 SVGIG (reference sequence). This CDR3 reads CAWATGGTEAFF. In DNA form, the CDR3 reads TGTGCCTGGGCCACAGGGGGCACTGAAGCTTTCTTT.

V and J are TRBV7-9 and TRBJ1-3; 8 bases are shared with TRBD1. This CDR3 contains 11 residues. Germline loops: CDR1 SEHNR, CDR2 FQNEAQ (reference sequence). CDR3 amino acids: CSGGNGNTIYF. The DNA of the CDR3 is TGTTCAGGGGGCAACGGAAACACCATATATTTT. The full variable domain, rest sourced from reference TRBV7-9 and TRBJ1-3, is DTGVSQNPRHKITKRGQNVTFRCDPISEHNRLYWYRQTLGQGPEFLTYFQNEAQLEKSRLLSDRFSAERPKGSFSTLEIQRTEQGDSAMYLCSGGNGNTIYFGEGSWLTVV.

V gene TRBV11-2 combines with J gene TRBJ2-3, with a tentative D call TRBD2 (6 bases). CDR1 and CDR2 (germline): SGHAT, FQNNGV. Between the trimmed V and J ends, which lost 6 bases and 4 bases, there was a span of 14 bases. This CDR3 is 14 amino acids long. CDR3 amino acids: CASSNSGSPDTQYF. CDR3 nucleotides: TGTGCCAGCAGTAATAGCGGATCACCAGATACGCAGTATTTT. The full variable domain, rest sourced from reference TRBV11-2 and TRBJ2-3, is EAGVAQSPRYKIIEKRQSVAFWCNPISGHATLYWYQQILGQGPKLLIQFQNNGVVDDSQLPKDRFSAERLKGVDSTLKIQPAKLEDSAVYLCASSNSGSPDTQYFGPGTRLTVL.

CDR3 protein: CASSESVAGEDEQFF. The CDR3 coding sequence is TGCGCCAGCAGTGAGTCTGTAGCGGGAGAGGATGAGCAGTTCTTC. V and J are TRBV10-1 and TRBJ2-1; 9 bases match TRBD2. V shed 0 bases, J shed 8 bases, and the junction held 5 bases outside the gene matches. This CDR3 spans 15 amino acids. In germline, CDR1 is WNHNN, CDR2 SYGVQD (reference sequence).

The V and J genes are TRBV19 and TRBJ2-3; TRBD2 matches at 8 bases. The CDR3 covers 15 residues. Per the germline V gene, CDR1 is LNHDA and CDR2 is SQIVND (reference sequence). V lost 10 bases and J lost 0; bases outside the gene matches: 9. The CDR3 loop is CATRSGILSTDTQYF. CDR3 in DNA: TGTGCCACCCGTAGCGGGATCCTTAGCACAGATACGCAGTATTTT.

The chain has TRBV9 and TRBJ2-3; tentatively, D is TRBD2 (6 bases). V was clipped by 3 bases and J by 4 bases, with 15 bases between them. This CDR3 is 15 amino acids long. CDR1 and CDR2 (germline): SGDLS, YYNGEE. The chain's CDR3 is CASSAGSPGADTQYF. DNA of the CDR3: TGTGCCAGCAGCGCGGGTTCGCCGGGAGCAGATACGCAGTATTTT.

This clone showed up just once. The rearrangement joins TRBV3-1 (or the pseudogene TRBV3-2) to TRBJ2-3, with D maybe TRBD1 (5 bases). The CDR3 extends over 14 amino acids. Trimming took off 1 base at V and 4 bases at J, with 9 bases between the two ends. Germline CDR1 is LGHDT and CDR2 is YNNKEL (reference sequence). The CDR3 region is CASSQVGAADTQYF. CDR3 in DNA: TGTGCCAGCAGCCAAGTAGGGGCGGCAGATACGCAGTATTTT.

The V and J genes are TRBV6-5 and TRBJ1-1; possible D gene TRBD1, 5 bases. Germline V gene data show CDR1 as MNHEY and CDR2 as SVGAGI. The CDR3 covers 13 residues. The germline V and J ends were trimmed by 6 bases and 3 bases, with 11 bases remaining between them. CDR3 DNA: TGTGCCAGCAGAGACAGCTCATACACTGAAGCTTTCTTT. Its protein product is CASRDSSYTEAFF.

Regarding this clone: Different DNA sequences within this sample yield the same CDR3. The gene calls are TRBV5-1 and TRBJ2-5; D is undetermined. V lost 0 bases, J lost 4 bases, and 4 bases lay in between. This CDR3 region has 12 residues. Germline CDR1 reads SGHRS; CDR2 reads YFSETQ. CDR3: CASSLEGETQYF. The CDR3 DNA reads TGCGCCAGCAGCTTGGAGGGAGAGACCCAGTACTTC.

The chain combines TRBV14 with TRBJ2-7; perhaps TRBD1 as D (6 bases). The CDR3 is 14 amino acids. The germline V gene has CDR1 SGHDN and CDR2 FVKESK. Trimming cost V 0 bases and J 2 bases, with 8 bases left between them. Here the CDR3 reads CASSQDSGAYEQYF. The CDR3 coding sequence is TGTGCCAGCAGCCAAGATTCAGGGGCCTACGAGCAGTACTTC.

The rearrangement joins TRBV19 to TRBJ1-1; a possible D gene is TRBD1 (5 bases). The CDR3 is made up of 12 amino acids. CDR1 and CDR2 from the germline V gene are LNHDA and SQIVND (reference sequence). Trimming removed 5 bases at V and 7 bases at J, with 11 bases between. The CDR3: CASSVLRGEAFF. In DNA, the CDR3 is TGTGCCAGTAGTGTCTTAAGGGGTGAAGCTTTCTTT. Supplemented by reference TRBV19 and TRBJ1-1, the full variable domain reads DGGITQSPKYLFRKEGQNVTLSCEQNLNHDAMYWYRQDPGQGLRLIYYSQIVNDFQKGDIAEGYSVSREKKESFPLTVTSAQKNPTAFYLCASSVLRGEAFFGQGTRLTVV.

V is TRBV3-1 (or the pseudogene TRBV3-2) and J is TRBJ1-3; D unclear. Deletions cut 1 base from V and 4 bases from J, with 17 bases between. Per germline, CDR1 LGHDT and CDR2 YNNKEL (reference sequence). The CDR3 runs to 17 residues. The CDR3 spells CASSQAGFWASGNTIYF. In nucleotides, the CDR3 is TGTGCCAGCAGCCAAGCTGGTTTCTGGGCATCCGGAAACACCATATATTTT.

V and J are TRBV7-8 and TRBJ2-1; D uncertain. V gave up 0 bases and J gave up 1 base, with 16 bases separating them. The CDR3 covers 18 residues. Germline V gene data show CDR1 as SGHVS and CDR2 as FQNEAQ. The CDR3 loop is CASSLAYGERSSYNEQFF. Here the CDR3 DNA reads TGTGCCAGCAGCTTAGCGTACGGTGAGAGGTCATCCTACAATGAGCAGTTCTTC.

This chain joins TRBV2 and TRBJ1-5; TRBD1 is a possible D gene (6 bases). This CDR3 is 12 amino acids long. CDR1 is SNHLY, CDR2 FYNNEI, per germline. V lost 8 bases and J 2 bases, leaving 7 bases between the germline ends. The CDR3 spells CASSGGNQPQHF. In DNA, the CDR3 is TGTGCCAGCTCAGGGGGCAATCAGCCCCAGCATTTT.

The chain links TRBV28 to TRBJ2-7; no definite D call. Germline V lookup: CDR1 MDHEN, CDR2 SYDVKM. Between the trimmed V and J ends, which lost 5 bases and 0 bases, there was a span of 8 bases. This CDR3 region has 13 residues. CDR3 region: CASSDLSSYEQYF. The DNA of the CDR3 is TGTGCCAGCAGTGACCTTAGCTCCTACGAGCAGTACTTC.

The rearrangement links TRBV5-1 to TRBJ1-2, with D unresolved. This CDR3 spans 15 amino acids. With 1 base removed from V and 2 bases from J, the gap between germline ends came to 12 bases. The germline V gene encodes CDR1 SGHRS and CDR2 YFSETQ. The CDR3 DNA is TGCGCCAGCAGCTTGAGAACCTCCAGCAACTATGGCTACACCTTC. It translates to CASSLRTSSNYGYTF.

The rearrangement links TRBV27 to TRBJ2-7; D may be TRBD1 or TRBD2 (5 bases each). CDR3 length: 16 residues. V dropped 0 bases and J dropped 2 bases, with 14 bases sitting between them. Germline CDR1 is MNHEY and CDR2 is SMNVEV (reference sequence). The chain's CDR3 is CASSLSVGDRTYEQYF. CDR3 DNA: TGTGCCAGCAGTTTATCAGTCGGGGACCGTACCTACGAGCAGTACTTC.

The count of this clone is one. The rearrangement uses TRBV11-3 and TRBJ2-1, with TRBD2 matching 9 bases. Germline-derived CDR1 and CDR2 are SGHNT and YENEEA. This CDR3 is built from 16 residues. J lost 6 bases, V lost 3 bases, and 9 bases had no gene match. As DNA, the CDR3 is TGTGCCAGCAGCTTTCTAGCGGGGCTCCCCCTCAATGAGCAGTTCTTC. This translates into CASSFLAGLPLNEQFF.

The rearrangement uses TRBV5-4 and TRBJ2-5; D might be TRBD2 (5 bases). Trimming stripped 6 bases from V and 0 bases from J, with 12 bases between. The CDR3 runs 14 residues. Germline CDR1 and CDR2: SGHNT and YYREEE (reference sequence). CDR3 coding DNA: TGTGCCAGCACCGAGGACTGGAACCAAGAGACCCAGTACTTC. This gives the protein CASTEDWNQETQYF.

The chain has TRBV6-2 or TRBV6-3 and TRBJ1-2, with D hard to call. There are 12 residues in the CDR3. Trimming removed 5 bases at V and 4 bases at J, with 8 bases between. Germline V CDR1 and CDR2: MNHEY, SVGEGT. CDR3 DNA: TGTGCCAGCAGTAAGGCTCTCTATGGCTACACCTTC. This gives the protein CASSKALYGYTF.

The rearrangement joins TRBV11-2 to TRBJ1-1; 10 bases map to TRBD1. This CDR3 has 15 amino acids. The trim removed 5 bases at V and 5 bases at J, leaving 8 bases unmatched. Germline values: CDR1 SGHAT, CDR2 FQNNGV. The CDR3 loop is CASSIWGQGRTEAFF. CDR3 bases: TGTGCCAGCAGCATCTGGGGACAGGGGAGAACTGAAGCTTTCTTT. Based on the CDR3 plus reference TRBV11-2 and TRBJ1-1, the full variable domain is EAGVAQSPRYKIIEKRQSVAFWCNPISGHATLYWYQQILGQGPKLLIQFQNNGVVDDSQLPKDRFSAERLKGVDSTLKIQPAKLEDSAVYLCASSIWGQGRTEAFFGQGTRLTVV.

The chain carries TRBV2 and TRBJ1-3; 9 nucleotides line up with TRBD1. Per the germline V gene, CDR1 is SNHLY and CDR2 is FYNNEI. The CDR3 loop spans 13 amino acids. The V and J ends lost 6 bases and 3 bases, in that order; junction bases with no gene match: 0. The DNA of the CDR3 is TGTGCCAGCAGGGACAGGGGTGGAAACACCATATATTTT. This gives the protein CASRDRGGNTIYF.